Below, 23 T cell receptor beta chains from the same sample are listed, as sequenced in a study of blood T cell repertoires in COVID-19. Only in-frame clones appear in the TCRdb table, and some are missing; sequencing was by immunoSEQ multiplex PCR. The sample records 55,000 to 90,000 clones, 75% to 90% being singletons. The sequenced sample consisted of peripheral blood. The receptors were gathered from a woman of 80 years or more with active or convalescent COVID-19.

This chain joins TRBV4-1 and TRBJ1-3; D not certain. The germline gives CDR1 MGHRA, CDR2 YSYEKL. Trimming removed 1 base at V and 0 bases at J, with 7 bases between. The CDR3 is 15 amino acids. The CDR3 protein is CASSQGADSGNTIYF. CDR3 bases: TGCGCCAGCAGCCAAGGGGCAGACTCTGGAAACACCATATATTTT.

This chain links TRBV6-1 with TRBJ1-5; possible D gene TRBD1, 5 bases. This CDR3 is 14 amino acids long. Germline loops: CDR1 MNHNS, CDR2 SASEGT. V was clipped by 3 bases and J by 7 bases, with 13 bases between them. CDR3 residues: CASSEGRGGQPQHF. For the CDR3, the DNA is TGTGCCAGCAGTGAGGGGAGGGGCGGGCAGCCCCAGCATTTT.

This chain joins TRBV2 and TRBJ1-6, with D possibly TRBD1 on 6 matching bases. V lost 4 bases and J 7 bases, leaving 8 bases between the germline ends. Germline values: CDR1 SNHLY, CDR2 FYNNEI. This CDR3 has 13 amino acids. The CDR3 spells CASSGDTNSPLHF. The CDR3 DNA reads as TGTGCCAGCAGTGGGGACACCAATTCACCCCTCCACTTT.

This chain joins TRBV18 and TRBJ1-3; D remains ambiguous. Trimming cost V 3 bases and J 0 bases, with 18 bases left between them. This CDR3 is 18 amino acids long. Germline CDR1 and CDR2: KGHSH and LQKENI. The CDR3 DNA is TGTGCCAGCTCACCGAGCGGACTCCTACCACTCTCTGGAAACACCATATATTTT. Amino acids: CASSPSGLLPLSGNTIYF.

This clone was counted once. The rearrangement uses TRBV6-5 and TRBJ2-1; 8 bases match TRBD2. The CDR3 is made up of 13 amino acids. The V and J ends lost 11 bases and 8 bases, in that order; junction bases with no gene match: 11. Per germline, CDR1 MNHEY and CDR2 SVGAGI. The CDR3 coding sequence is TGTGCCTGTGGGTCCGGGAGGGCCCATGAGCAGTTCTTC. As protein: CACGSGRAHEQFF.

The chain recombines TRBV18 with TRBJ2-3, with 7 positions matching TRBD2. The J segment lost 3 bases and the V segment lost 6 bases, leaving 6 bases of the junction unmatched. The germline gives CDR1 KGHSH, CDR2 LQKENI. The CDR3 sequence is 14 residues long. The DNA for the CDR3 is TGTGCCAGCTCTCCGCAAGCGGGGACAGATACGCAGTATTTT. It encodes CASSPQAGTDTQYF. The full variable domain, completed using reference TRBV18 and TRBJ2-3, is NAGVMQNPRHLVRRRGQEARLRCSPMKGHSHVYWYRQLPEEGLKFMVYLQKENIIDESGMPKERFSAEFPKEGPSILRIQQVVRGDSAAYFCASSPQAGTDTQYFGPGTRLTVL.

The V call is TRBV27, the J call TRBJ2-6; 7 positions match TRBD2. Losses at the gene ends were 6 bases for V and 1 base for J; bases not matched to a gene: 0. Per germline, CDR1 MNHEY and CDR2 SMNVEV (reference sequence). The CDR3 consists of 14 residues. CDR3 sequence (DNA): TGTGCCAGCAGGCGGGGGTCTGGGGCCAACGTCCTGACTTTC. It is translated as CASRRGSGANVLTF.

The V gene is TRBV30, the J gene TRBJ1-2; no definite D call. V lost 4 bases and J 5 bases, leaving 20 bases between the germline ends. CDR3 length: 15 amino acids. Germline lookup yields CDR1 GTSNPN and CDR2 SVGIG (reference sequence). In DNA form, the CDR3 reads TGTGCCTGGAAGGGTTTGAGGGATCCCCCATATGGCTACACCTTC. Protein sequence: CAWKGLRDPPYGYTF.

This clone was counted once. The V and J genes are TRBV7-2 and TRBJ1-3; 7 nucleotides align to TRBD1. Germline V gene lookup returns CDR1 SGHTA and CDR2 FQGNSA. The V segment lost 5 bases and the J segment 4 bases; nucleotides outside the gene matches: 8. This CDR3 spans 15 amino acids. The chain's CDR3 is CASSATGQFGNTIYF. Written as DNA, the CDR3 is TGTGCCAGCAGCGCCACGGGACAGTTCGGAAACACCATATATTTT.

The rearrangement links TRBV5-4 to TRBJ2-3; D gene uncertain. This CDR3 has 12 amino acids. Trimming left V 4 bases short and J 0 bases short, with 3 bases between. Germline V gives CDR1 SGHNT, CDR2 YYREEE (reference sequence). The CDR3 sequence is CASSLSTDTQYF. The CDR3 nucleotides read TGTGCCAGCAGCCTCAGCACAGATACGCAGTATTTT.

The rearrangement uses TRBV10-1 and TRBJ2-3; 11 positions match TRBD2. The CDR3 is 15 residues long. The germline CDR1 and CDR2 sequences are WNHNN and SYGVQD (reference sequence). Unmatched junction bases numbered 4, after V lost 4 bases and J lost 4 bases. The CDR3 protein is CASSVSGGAADTQYF. CDR3 nucleotide sequence: TGCGCCAGCAGTGTTAGCGGGGGGGCGGCAGATACGCAGTATTTT.

J is TRBJ2-7 and V is TRBV29-1, with a tentative D call TRBD1 (6 bases). The CDR3 is 12 residues long. The germline V gene has CDR1 SQVTM and CDR2 ANQGSEA. Trimming shortened V by 7 bases and J by 2 bases, and 12 bases separated the two germline ends. The CDR3 DNA reads TGCAGCGCCGCGGACAGAGCCTACGAGCAGTACTTC. It specifies CSAADRAYEQYF.

This clone came up once. The V call is TRBV5-1, the J call TRBJ2-2, with D hard to call. V was shortened by 0 bases and J by 5 bases, with 8 bases between the two germline ends. The germline gives CDR1 SGHRS, CDR2 YFSETQ. The length of the CDR3 is 14 residues. CDR3 coding DNA: TGCGCCAGCAGCTTGGGGTTTCGGACCGGGGAGCTGTTTTTT. Amino acid sequence: CASSLGFRTGELFF.

The chain couples TRBV6-2 or TRBV6-3 to TRBJ2-3; D is unresolved. This CDR3 is 17 amino acids long. The V end lost 4 bases, the J end lost 0 bases, and 17 bases lay between the germline ends. Germline CDR1 reads MNHEY; CDR2 reads SVGEGT. The CDR3 loop is CASSSSLISLSTDTQYF. As DNA, the CDR3 is TGTGCCAGCAGTTCCTCTTTAATTAGCCTCAGCACAGATACGCAGTATTTT.

The table lists this clone with a few counts. V gene TRBV24-1 combines with J gene TRBJ1-1; D gene unclear. Between the trimmed V and J ends, which lost 6 bases and 11 bases, there was a span of 6 bases. Germline V gene sequence: CDR1 KGHDR, CDR2 SFDVKD. This CDR3 has 9 residues. CDR3 DNA: TGTGCCACCAGTCCCGGGGCTTTCTTT. It encodes CATSPGAFF.

The chain employs TRBV7-2 and TRBJ1-2; 8 nucleotides agree with TRBD1. The CDR3 has 14 amino acids. Germline V gives CDR1 SGHTA, CDR2 FQGNSA. The V and J ends lost 2 bases and 4 bases, in that order; junction bases with no gene match: 3. CDR3 loop: CASSLLQGVYGYTF. For the CDR3, the DNA is TGTGCCAGCAGCTTATTACAGGGGGTCTATGGCTACACCTTC.

This chain uses TRBV10-3 with TRBJ2-4; a weak D match, TRBD2 (7 bases). CDR3 length: 15 residues. Trimming shortened V by 3 bases and J by 1 base, and 10 bases separated the two germline ends. Per germline, CDR1 ENHRY and CDR2 SYGVKD. The CDR3 DNA reads TGTGCCATCAGTGAAGGGGGGGCGGCCAAAAACATTCAGTACTTC. It yields the protein CAISEGGAAKNIQYF.

This clone appeared a single time. The V call is TRBV4-3, the J call TRBJ2-1; TRBD2 agrees at 9 bases. This CDR3 region has 17 residues. V was pared by 3 bases and J by 7 bases, with 13 bases of the junction left unmatched. In germline, CDR1 is LGHNA, CDR2 YSLEER. DNA for the CDR3: TGCGCCAGCAGCCACAACCCTTTAGCGGGGGCGGGGAATGAGCAGTTCTTC. Translating it yields CASSHNPLAGAGNEQFF.

V usage is TRBV9 and J usage is TRBJ2-3; 11 bases fit TRBD2. The trim removed 4 bases at V and 6 bases at J, leaving 7 bases unmatched. Per the germline V gene, CDR1 is SGDLS and CDR2 is YYNGEE. The CDR3 is made up of 15 amino acids. The CDR3 DNA is TGTGCCAGCAGCTTTATAGCGGGGGGGACGGATACGCAGTATTTT. It is translated as CASSFIAGGTDTQYF. Filled out from reference TRBV9 and TRBJ2-3, the complete variable domain reads DSGVTQTPKHLITATGQRVTLRCSPRSGDLSVYWYQQSLDQGLQFLIQYYNGEERAKGNILERFSAQQFPDLHSELNLSSLELGDSALYFCASSFIAGGTDTQYFGPGTRLTVL.

For the CDR3, the DNA is TGTGCCAGCAGACCCACATCTAACTATGGCGGCTACACCTTC. Residues: CASRPTSNYGGYTF. The V and J genes are TRBV9 and TRBJ1-2; D remains ambiguous. Trimming shortened V by 5 bases and J by 8 bases, and 19 bases separated the two germline ends. There are 14 residues in the CDR3. Germline CDR1 is SGDLS and CDR2 is YYNGEE.

The chain uses TRBV30 and TRBJ2-1; no firm D call. The ends were cut back, 2 bases at V and 6 bases at J, with 5 bases in the middle. The CDR3 has 11 amino acids. Germline CDR1 is GTSNPN and CDR2 is SVGIG (reference sequence). The CDR3 is CAWSSVNEQFF. The CDR3 nucleotides read TGTGCCTGGAGTTCGGTCAATGAGCAGTTCTTC.

This rearrangement joins TRBV11-2 to TRBJ1-2; TRBD1 agrees at 9 bases. Germline assignment: CDR1 SGHAT and CDR2 FQNNGV. This CDR3 has 16 amino acids. The trim removed 1 base at V and 5 bases at J, leaving 8 bases unmatched. CDR3 bases: TGTGCCAGCAGCTTAGGCCGGGACAGGGTCCCATATGGCTACACCTTC. Its protein is CASSLGRDRVPYGYTF.

The rearrangement uses TRBV28 and TRBJ1-2, with 7 bases lining up with TRBD1. V shed 5 bases, J shed 11 bases, and the junction held 11 bases outside the gene matches. CDR1 and CDR2 (germline): MDHEN, SYDVKM. CDR3 size: 13 residues. CDR3 loop: CASSGPGQLIYTF. In nucleotides, the CDR3 is TGTGCCAGCAGTGGGCCGGGACAGCTGATTTACACCTTC.